A single sample is the source of the 29 T cell receptor beta chains below, sequenced in a study of STAT5B mutations in CD4+ large granular lymphocyte leukemia. Clones were sequenced by immunoSEQ multiplex PCR, and TCRdb holds only the in-frame ones, with some missing. The sample contains some 34,000 clones, about 70% of which appear only once. The sequenced sample was CD4+ T cells from blood buffy coats. Receptor source: a human donor in good health.

V usage is TRBV5-1 and J usage is TRBJ2-5, with D unresolved. V lost 4 bases and J lost 5, with 12 bases in between. The CDR3 is 13 residues long. Germline CDR1 reads SGHRS; CDR2 reads YFSETQ. CDR3 region: CASSLKVGETQYF. DNA for the CDR3: TGCGCCAGCAGCCTAAAGGTTGGGGAGACCCAGTACTTC.

The chain has TRBV7-9 and TRBJ2-7; a possible D gene is TRBD1 (5 bases). Germline V gives CDR1 SEHNR, CDR2 FQNEAQ (reference sequence). Trimming left V 3 bases short and J 5 bases short, with 14 bases between. The CDR3 is 14 residues long. This CDR3 is CASSFQGEVDEQYF. In nucleotides, the CDR3 is TGTGCCAGCAGCTTTCAAGGGGAAGTGGACGAGCAGTACTTC.

The chain links TRBV5-8 to TRBJ2-2; D call uncertain. CDR3 length equals 16 residues. The V end lost 7 bases, the J end lost 3 bases, and 19 bases lay between the germline ends. CDR1 is SGHTS, CDR2 YDEGEE, per germline. DNA for the CDR3: TGTGCCAGCCATATCTCACATGGGCCCTACACCGGGGAGCTGTTTTTT. Residues: CASHISHGPYTGELFF.

V gene TRBV9 combines with J gene TRBJ1-2, with D unclear. V lost 4 bases to trimming and J lost 4 bases, with 14 bases between them. From germline, CDR1 is SGDLS and CDR2 YYNGEE. CDR3 length equals 14 residues. As DNA, the CDR3 is TGTGCCAGCAGCCCCCCCAGAGGCTCCTATGGCTACACCTTC. Its translation: CASSPPRGSYGYTF. Supplemented by reference TRBV9 and TRBJ1-2, the full variable domain reads DSGVTQTPKHLITATGQRVTLRCSPRSGDLSVYWYQQSLDQGLQFLIQYYNGEERAKGNILERFSAQQFPDLHSELNLSSLELGDSALYFCASSPPRGSYGYTFGSGTRLTVV.

This clone was detected only once. The chain has TRBV6-1 and TRBJ1-5; 8 bases map to TRBD1. Trimming took 4 bases from V and 5 from J; bases not matched to a gene: 4. CDR3 length: 14 amino acids. Germline CDR1 MNHNS, CDR2 SASEGT. The CDR3 coding sequence is TGTGCCAGCAGTGGGACAGGGAATTATCAGCCCCAGCATTTT. It is translated as CASSGTGNYQPQHF.

This clone was detected a few times. J is TRBJ1-1 and V is TRBV2, with a tentative D call TRBD1 (6 bases). CDR1 is SNHLY and CDR2 is FYNNEI in the germline V gene. This CDR3 comprises 14 residues. V was clipped by 8 bases and J by 6 bases, with 19 bases between them. The CDR3 is CASRGTPNSPEAFF. In DNA form, the CDR3 reads TGTGCCAGCCGCGGGACACCTAATTCGCCTGAAGCTTTCTTT.

The chain is built from TRBV7-9 and TRBJ2-7; possibly TRBD1 or TRBD2 for D (6 bases each). CDR3 length equals 14 residues. V lost 5 bases to trimming and J lost 4 bases, with 15 bases between them. Germline V gives CDR1 SEHNR, CDR2 FQNEAQ (reference sequence). In DNA form, the CDR3 reads TGTGCCAGCAGCCCACTGGGGGGCCAGTACGAGCAGTACTTC. It translates to CASSPLGGQYEQYF.

V usage is TRBV10-3 and J usage is TRBJ1-2; D is uncertain. The CDR3 has 11 amino acids. Trimming took 4 bases from V and 11 from J, leaving 11 bases between them. Germline CDR1 ENHRY, CDR2 SYGVKD. The CDR3: CAISVAEIYTF. CDR3 in DNA: TGTGCCATCAGTGTGGCGGAGATTTACACCTTC.

CDR3 sequence: CASSLGPHQPQHF. The CDR3 nucleotides are TGTGCCAGCAGCTTGGGACCACATCAGCCCCAGCATTTT. The V and J genes are TRBV5-6 and TRBJ1-5; no firm D call. The V end lost 0 bases, the J end lost 5 bases, and 6 bases lay between the germline ends. CDR1 and CDR2 (germline): SGHDT, YYEEEE. The CDR3 totals 13 residues.

The chain couples TRBV5-6 to TRBJ2-7; TRBD1 might be the D (6 bases). The CDR3 has 14 residues. The V end lost 3 bases, the J end lost 2 bases, and 12 bases lay between the germline ends. The germline gives CDR1 SGHDT, CDR2 YYEEEE. The CDR3 protein is CASSYTGTPYEQYF. The CDR3 coding sequence is TGTGCCAGCAGCTATACAGGGACCCCCTACGAGCAGTACTTC.

A few counts support this clone. The rearrangement uses TRBV15 and TRBJ1-4; no clear D gene. The V end was cut by 8 bases, the J end by 7 bases, with 17 bases between. From germline, CDR1 is LNHNV and CDR2 YYDKDF (reference sequence). This CDR3 is built from 14 residues. In DNA, the CDR3 is TGTGCCACCCGACGCGGCTCGGCTAGTGAAAAACTGTTTTTT. This encodes CATRRGSASEKLFF.

This rearrangement joins TRBV27 to TRBJ2-1, with D perhaps TRBD1 or TRBD2 (8 bases each). Germline CDR1 reads MNHEY; CDR2 reads SMNVEV (reference sequence). The CDR3 sequence is 18 residues long. Trimming took off 5 bases at V and 2 bases at J, with 22 bases between the two ends. CDR3 DNA: TGTGCCAGCAGTAAGGACAGGGTGACTAGCGTCGCCTACAATGAGCAGTTCTTC. It encodes CASSKDRVTSVAYNEQFF.

The V gene is TRBV6-1, the J gene TRBJ2-7; D perhaps matches TRBD1 (6 bases). V lost 6 bases and J 2 bases, leaving 17 bases between the germline ends. This CDR3 has 15 residues. The germline CDR1 and CDR2 sequences are MNHNS and SASEGT. The CDR3 nucleotides read TGTGCCAGCAGAAGATTACAAGGGACACCCTACGAGCAGTACTTC. Translation: CASRRLQGTPYEQYF.

V gene TRBV15 combines with J gene TRBJ2-2; maybe TRBD1 (8 bases). The germline gives CDR1 LNHNV, CDR2 YYDKDF (reference sequence). Trimming took off 8 bases at V and 1 base at J, with 20 bases between the two ends. This CDR3 region has 17 residues. The DNA of the CDR3 is TGTGCCACCGGGACTGAACACAGGGGGGGGAACACCGGGGAGCTGTTTTTT. As protein: CATGTEHRGGNTGELFF.

This chain uses TRBV27 with TRBJ1-1, with unresolved D. The germline V and J ends were trimmed by 7 bases and 6 bases, with 15 bases remaining between them. The CDR3 sequence is 13 residues long. CDR1 MNHEY and CDR2 SMNVEV come from the germline V gene (reference sequence). The CDR3 loop is CASMGGVDAEAFF. The DNA for the CDR3 is TGTGCCAGCATGGGTGGGGTAGACGCTGAAGCTTTCTTT.

The V gene is TRBV5-1, the J gene TRBJ1-4; D is undetermined. V was trimmed by 4 bases and J by 0 bases, leaving 10 bases between them. Germline V lookup: CDR1 SGHRS, CDR2 YFSETQ. The CDR3 spans 15 residues. CDR3 in amino acids: CASSQNSATNEKLFF. The CDR3, as DNA: TGCGCCAGCAGCCAAAACTCCGCAACTAATGAAAAACTGTTTTTT.

The sample holds a few counts of this clone. The chain has TRBV5-6 and TRBJ1-5; TRBD1 might be the D (5 bases). Trimming shortened V by 1 base and J by 5 bases, and 10 bases separated the two germline ends. CDR1 and CDR2 (germline): SGHDT, YYEEEE. The CDR3 loop spans 14 amino acids. The DNA of the CDR3 is TGTGCCAGCAGCTTGCTTGACAGCTATCAGCCCCAGCATTTT. Amino acid sequence: CASSLLDSYQPQHF.

V and J are TRBV2 and TRBJ1-1, with D possibly being TRBD1 (5 bases). The CDR3 sequence is 12 residues long. CDR1 and CDR2 (germline): SNHLY, FYNNEI. Trimming removed 4 bases from V and 8 bases from J, with 11 bases in between. CDR3 sequence (DNA): TGTGCCAGCAGTGTGGGGGTGGGGGAAGCTTTCTTT. This sequence encodes CASSVGVGEAFF. The full variable domain, in which reference TRBV2 and TRBJ1-1 provide the parts outside the CDR3, is EPEVTQTPSHQVTQMGQEVILRCVPISNHLYFYWYRQILGQKVEFLVSFYNNEISEKSEIFDDQFSVERPDGSNFTLKIRSTKLEDSAMYFCASSVGVGEAFFGQGTRLTVV.

This rearrangement joins TRBV7-6 to TRBJ2-7, with D possibly matching TRBD2 (6 bases). Germline V gene sequence: CDR1 SGHVS, CDR2 FNYEAQ. This CDR3 comprises 14 residues. With 5 bases removed from V and 4 bases from J, the gap between germline ends came to 15 bases. The CDR3 here is CASSVSGRPYEQYF. The CDR3 coding sequence is TGTGCCAGCAGCGTTTCGGGGAGGCCATACGAGCAGTACTTC.

The chain is built from TRBV4-2 and TRBJ2-1; no firm D call. The CDR3 is made up of 14 amino acids. V lost 0 bases, J lost 0 bases, and 3 bases lay in between. Germline assignment: CDR1 LGHNA and CDR2 YNFKEQ. Written as DNA, the CDR3 is TGTGCCAGCAGCCAAGATGGCTCCTACAATGAGCAGTTCTTC. Residues: CASSQDGSYNEQFF.

In DNA, the CDR3 is TGTGCCAGCTCACCACGGGCAGGGGACCACTATGGCTACACCTTC. Translated, it gives CASSPRAGDHYGYTF. V gene TRBV18 combines with J gene TRBJ1-2, with D perhaps TRBD1 (6 bases). The CDR3 extends over 15 amino acids. Germline assignment: CDR1 KGHSH and CDR2 LQKENI. Between the trimmed V and J ends, which lost 1 base and 3 bases, there was a span of 12 bases.

This chain links TRBV6-1 with TRBJ2-3; D is perhaps TRBD2 (5 bases). V lost 4 bases to trimming and J lost 5 bases, with 10 bases between them. This CDR3 has 13 amino acids. Per germline, CDR1 MNHNS and CDR2 SASEGT. CDR3 in amino acids: CASSVLGEDTQYF. CDR3 in DNA: TGTGCCAGCAGTGTGTTGGGAGAAGATACGCAGTATTTT.

The J gene is TRBJ2-7, the V gene TRBV14; 7 bases line up with TRBD2. Trimming cost V 4 bases and J 6 bases; bases outside gene matches: 6. Germline values: CDR1 SGHDN, CDR2 FVKESK. The length of the CDR3 is 13 residues. CDR3 loop: CASSPGSGGEQYF. In DNA, the CDR3 is TGTGCCAGCAGCCCCGGTTCGGGGGGCGAGCAGTACTTC.

In this sample, this clone turned up once. V usage is TRBV10-1 and J usage is TRBJ1-2; no definite D call. Germline loops: CDR1 WNHNN, CDR2 SYGVQD (reference sequence). Between the trimmed V and J ends, which lost 5 bases and 6 bases, there was a span of 16 bases. The CDR3 has 14 amino acids. The CDR3 loop reads CASSPDGVDHGYTF. CDR3 DNA sequence: TGCGCCAGCAGTCCCGACGGGGTCGATCATGGCTACACCTTC.

A single count supports this clone. The chain links TRBV7-9 to TRBJ2-3; 14 bases align to TRBD2. J gave up 4 bases and V 7 bases, and 4 bases lay outside the gene matches. The CDR3 has 15 amino acids. Germline lookup yields CDR1 SEHNR and CDR2 FQNEAQ (reference sequence). The chain's CDR3 is CASKTSGREADTQYF. CDR3 nucleotides: TGTGCCAGCAAGACTAGCGGGAGGGAGGCAGATACGCAGTATTTT.

J is TRBJ1-2 and V is TRBV2; tentatively, D is TRBD1 (5 bases). The ends were cut back, 4 bases at V and 4 bases at J, with 13 bases in the middle. Germline CDR1 SNHLY, CDR2 FYNNEI. The CDR3 covers 14 residues. CDR3 region: CASSVIGQGYGYTF. The CDR3, as DNA: TGTGCCAGCAGTGTAATCGGGCAGGGCTATGGCTACACCTTC. Filled out from reference TRBV2 and TRBJ1-2, the complete variable domain reads EPEVTQTPSHQVTQMGQEVILRCVPISNHLYFYWYRQILGQKVEFLVSFYNNEISEKSEIFDDQFSVERPDGSNFTLKIRSTKLEDSAMYFCASSVIGQGYGYTFGSGTRLTVV.

The gene calls are TRBV18 and TRBJ2-7; 9 bases map to TRBD2. The J segment lost 5 bases and the V segment lost 2 bases, leaving 10 bases of the junction unmatched. Germline lookup yields CDR1 KGHSH and CDR2 LQKENI. The length of the CDR3 is 16 residues. The DNA of the CDR3 is TGTGCCAGCTCACCATTGACGGGCGGGACTAGCCACGAGCAGTACTTC. Its translation is CASSPLTGGTSHEQYF.

V gene TRBV10-2 combines with J gene TRBJ2-1; 10 bases map to TRBD2. Germline CDR1 is WSHSY and CDR2 is SAAADI. The CDR3 runs 14 residues. The J segment lost 7 bases and the V segment lost 4 bases, leaving 4 bases of the junction unmatched. The DNA for the CDR3 is TGCGCCAGCAGTGGAGGACTAGCGGAAAATGAGCAGTTCTTC. Its translation is CASSGGLAENEQFF.

This CDR3 is CASSVADQSSYSGNTIYF. CDR3 in DNA: TGTGCCAGCAGCGTAGCTGACCAGAGCAGCTACTCTGGAAACACCATATATTTT. This chain joins TRBV9 and TRBJ1-3; no reliable D call. The CDR3 totals 18 residues. CDR1 is SGDLS, CDR2 YYNGEE, per germline. V gave up 0 bases and J gave up 0 bases, with 16 bases separating them. The variable domain in full, completed from reference TRBV9 and TRBJ1-3, reads DSGVTQTPKHLITATGQRVTLRCSPRSGDLSVYWYQQSLDQGLQFLIQYYNGEERAKGNILERFSAQQFPDLHSELNLSSLELGDSALYFCASSVADQSSYSGNTIYFGEGSWLTVV.